Below, 2 T cell receptor beta chains from the same sample are listed, as sequenced in a study of T cell changes during pregnancy in multiple sclerosis. TCRdb keeps only in-frame clones here, not all; method: immunoSEQ multiplex PCR. The sample shows about 59,000 clones, about nine tenths of them seen only once. The source material was peripheral blood, sampled in the second trimester of pregnancy. These receptors were obtained from a female donor with multiple sclerosis, enrolled in a pregnancy study.

This clone was recorded once. CDR3 sequence reads: CASSSGTSNQPQHF. Here the CDR3 DNA reads TGCGCCAGCAGCTCGGGGACATCAAATCAGCCCCAGCATTTT. The rearrangement uses TRBV10-2 and TRBJ1-5; D is perhaps TRBD1 (6 bases). V was trimmed by 6 bases and J by 4 bases, leaving 13 bases between them. The CDR3 covers 14 residues. Germline CDR1 WSHSY, CDR2 SAAADI.

The rearrangement uses TRBV10-3 and TRBJ2-7, with 10 bases matching TRBD1. The trim removed 6 bases at V and 7 bases at J, leaving 9 bases unmatched. This CDR3 comprises 14 residues. Germline V lookup: CDR1 ENHRY, CDR2 SYGVKD. CDR3 sequence (DNA): TGTGCCATCAGGAACCGGGACAGGGGAAGGGAGCAGTACTTC. The encoded protein is CAIRNRDRGREQYF.